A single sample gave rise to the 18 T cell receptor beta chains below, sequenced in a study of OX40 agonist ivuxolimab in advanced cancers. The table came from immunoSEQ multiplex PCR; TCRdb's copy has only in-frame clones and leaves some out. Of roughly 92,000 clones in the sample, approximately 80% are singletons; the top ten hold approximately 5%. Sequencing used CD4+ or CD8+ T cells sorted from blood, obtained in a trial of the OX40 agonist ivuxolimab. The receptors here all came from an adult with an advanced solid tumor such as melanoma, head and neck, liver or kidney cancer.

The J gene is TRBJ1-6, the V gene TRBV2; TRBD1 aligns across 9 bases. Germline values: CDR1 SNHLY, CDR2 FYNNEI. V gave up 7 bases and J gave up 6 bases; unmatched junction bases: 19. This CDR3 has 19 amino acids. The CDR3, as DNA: TGTGCCAGCACCTTAAACACGGGACAGGGAAGGTCCCGTAATTCACCCCTCCACTTT. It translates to CASTLNTGQGRSRNSPLHF.

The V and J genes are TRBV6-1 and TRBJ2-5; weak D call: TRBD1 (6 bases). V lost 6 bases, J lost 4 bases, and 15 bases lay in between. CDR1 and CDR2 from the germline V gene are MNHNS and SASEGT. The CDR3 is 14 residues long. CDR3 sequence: CASRLQGIIETQYF. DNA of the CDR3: TGTGCCAGCAGGCTACAGGGAATAATAGAGACCCAGTACTTC.

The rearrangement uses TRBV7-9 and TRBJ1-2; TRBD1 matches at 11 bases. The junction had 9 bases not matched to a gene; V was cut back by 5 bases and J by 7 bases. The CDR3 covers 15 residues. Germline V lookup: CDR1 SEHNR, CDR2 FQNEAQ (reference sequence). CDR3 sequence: CASSVYGQGAFGYTF. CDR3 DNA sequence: TGTGCCAGCAGCGTTTATGGACAGGGGGCGTTTGGCTACACCTTC.

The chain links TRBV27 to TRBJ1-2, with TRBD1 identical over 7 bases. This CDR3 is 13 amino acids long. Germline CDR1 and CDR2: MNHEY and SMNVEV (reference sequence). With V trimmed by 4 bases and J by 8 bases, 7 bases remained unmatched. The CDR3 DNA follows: TGTGCCAGCAGTTCAACAGGGGCGCAGGGCTACACCTTC. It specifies CASSSTGAQGYTF.

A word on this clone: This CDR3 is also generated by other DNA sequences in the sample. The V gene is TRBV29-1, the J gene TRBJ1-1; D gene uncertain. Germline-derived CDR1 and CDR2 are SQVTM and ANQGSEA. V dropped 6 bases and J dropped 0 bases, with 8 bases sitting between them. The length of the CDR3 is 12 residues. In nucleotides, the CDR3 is TGCAGCGTGACGGGAATGAACACTGAAGCTTTCTTT. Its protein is CSVTGMNTEAFF.

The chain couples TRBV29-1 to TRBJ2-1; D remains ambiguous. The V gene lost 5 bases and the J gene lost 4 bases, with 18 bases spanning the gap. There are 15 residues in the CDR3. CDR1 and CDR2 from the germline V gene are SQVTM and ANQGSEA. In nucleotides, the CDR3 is TGCAGCGTTCGGTTACCCCCGAGTCTGTACAATGAGCAGTTCTTC. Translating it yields CSVRLPPSLYNEQFF.

The CDR3 sequence: CASSRRASIAEQFF. CDR3 DNA sequence: TGCGCCAGCAGCCGGCGGGCTAGCATTGCTGAGCAGTTCTTC. The chain has TRBV5-1 and TRBJ2-1, with D perhaps TRBD2 (5 bases). Germline-derived CDR1 and CDR2 are SGHRS and YFSETQ. The CDR3 loop spans 14 amino acids. V was pared by 4 bases and J by 9 bases, with 17 bases between.

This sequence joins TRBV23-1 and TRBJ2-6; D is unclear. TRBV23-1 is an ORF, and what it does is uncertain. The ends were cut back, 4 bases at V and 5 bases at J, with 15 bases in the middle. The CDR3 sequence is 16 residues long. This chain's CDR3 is CASSPTQQSRANVLTF. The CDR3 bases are TGCGCCAGCAGTCCCACGCAACAAAGTCGGGCCAACGTCCTGACTTTC.

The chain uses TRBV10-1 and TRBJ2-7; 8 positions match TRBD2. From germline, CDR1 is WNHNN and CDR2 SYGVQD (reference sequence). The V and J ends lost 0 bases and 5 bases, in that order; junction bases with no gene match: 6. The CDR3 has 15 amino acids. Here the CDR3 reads CASSESASGLDEQYF. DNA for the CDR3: TGCGCCAGCAGTGAGTCGGCTAGCGGGCTGGACGAGCAGTACTTC.

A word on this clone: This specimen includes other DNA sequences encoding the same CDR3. CDR3 coding DNA: TGTGCCAGCAGTCTCTTCGGACTAGCAGAGGCCTACGAGCAGTACTTC. Amino acids: CASSLFGLAEAYEQYF. V gene TRBV7-2 combines with J gene TRBJ2-7, with 8 bases matching TRBD2. Looked up from germline, CDR1 is SGHTA and CDR2 is FQGNSA. The CDR3 sequence is 16 residues long. V lost 6 bases to trimming and J lost 2 bases; unmatched junction nucleotides: 12.

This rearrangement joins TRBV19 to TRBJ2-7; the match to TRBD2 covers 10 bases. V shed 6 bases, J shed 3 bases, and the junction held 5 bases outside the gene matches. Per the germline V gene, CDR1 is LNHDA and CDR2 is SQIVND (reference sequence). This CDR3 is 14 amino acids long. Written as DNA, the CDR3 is TGTGCCAGTAGCCGACTAGCGGGTTTCTACGAGCAGTACTTC. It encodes CASSRLAGFYEQYF.

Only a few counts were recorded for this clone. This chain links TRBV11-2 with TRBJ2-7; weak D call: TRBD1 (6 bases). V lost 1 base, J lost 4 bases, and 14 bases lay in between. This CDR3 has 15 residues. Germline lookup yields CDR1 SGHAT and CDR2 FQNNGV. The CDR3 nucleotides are TGTGCCAGCAGCTTAGTCGGGGACACCAATTACGAGCAGTACTTC. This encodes CASSLVGDTNYEQYF.

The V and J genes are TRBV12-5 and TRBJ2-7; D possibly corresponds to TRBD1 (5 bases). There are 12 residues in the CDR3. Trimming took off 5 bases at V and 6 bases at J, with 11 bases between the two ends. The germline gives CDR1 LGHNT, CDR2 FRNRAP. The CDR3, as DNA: TGTGCTAGTGGTCTGCAGGGTAGCGAGCAGTACTTC. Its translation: CASGLQGSEQYF.

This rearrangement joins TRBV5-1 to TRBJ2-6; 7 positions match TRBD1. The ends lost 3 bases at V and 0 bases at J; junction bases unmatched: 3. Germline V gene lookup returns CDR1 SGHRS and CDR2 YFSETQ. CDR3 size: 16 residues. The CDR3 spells CASSSAGGSGANVLTF. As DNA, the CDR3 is TGCGCCAGCAGCTCAGCAGGGGGCTCTGGGGCCAACGTCCTGACTTTC.

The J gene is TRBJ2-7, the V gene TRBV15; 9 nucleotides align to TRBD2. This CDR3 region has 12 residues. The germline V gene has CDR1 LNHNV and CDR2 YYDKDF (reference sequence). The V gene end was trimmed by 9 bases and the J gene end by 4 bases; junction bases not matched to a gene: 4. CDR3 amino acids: CATGTSSYEQYF. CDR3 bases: TGTGCCACAGGGACTAGCAGTTACGAGCAGTACTTC.

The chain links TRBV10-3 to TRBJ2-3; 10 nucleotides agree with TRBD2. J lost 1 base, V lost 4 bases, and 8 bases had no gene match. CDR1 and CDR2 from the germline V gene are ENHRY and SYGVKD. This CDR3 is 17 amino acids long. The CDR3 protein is CAISGTSGSSGTDTQYF. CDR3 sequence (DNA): TGTGCCATCAGTGGGACTAGCGGCTCTTCGGGCACAGATACGCAGTATTTT.

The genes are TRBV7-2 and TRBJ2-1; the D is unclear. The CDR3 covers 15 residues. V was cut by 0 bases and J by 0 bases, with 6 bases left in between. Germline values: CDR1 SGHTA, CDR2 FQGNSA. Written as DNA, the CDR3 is TGTGCCAGCAGCTTAGCCCAGCGCTCCTACAATGAGCAGTTCTTC. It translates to CASSLAQRSYNEQFF. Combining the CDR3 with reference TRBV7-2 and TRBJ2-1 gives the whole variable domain GAGVSQSPSNKVTEKGKDVELRCDPISGHTALYWYRQSLGQGLEFLIYFQGNSAPDKSGLPSDRFSAERTGGSVSTLTIQRTQQEDSAVYLCASSLAQRSYNEQFFGPGTRLTVL.

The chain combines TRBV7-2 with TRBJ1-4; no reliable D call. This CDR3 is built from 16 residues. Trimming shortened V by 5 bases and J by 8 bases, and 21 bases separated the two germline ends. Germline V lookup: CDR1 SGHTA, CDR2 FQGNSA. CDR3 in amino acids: CASSLLGQRAGEKLFF. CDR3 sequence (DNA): TGTGCCAGCAGCCTCCTGGGCCAGCGGGCGGGGGAAAAACTGTTTTTT.